This T cell receptor (beta chain) was captured in a study of T cell responses to AZD1222 COVID-19 vaccine. Second doses at about 4 or about 12 weeks were pooled. This table comes from immunoSEQ multiplex PCR, and its TCRdb copy is limited to in-frame clones, with some not included. The sample records approximately 110,000 clones, approximately 88% being singletons. This clone has a handful of counts. The antigen remains undetermined. With 6 bases removed from V and 7 bases from J, the gap between germline ends came to 15 bases. This CDR3 is built from 14 residues. Germline lookup yields CDR1 MNHEY and CDR2 SVGAGI. Study-level findings and limits: Baseline antibody screening turned up just six or seven seropositive AZD1222 recipients. Epitopes outside B.1.351 and B.1.1.7 mutated regions reportedly drew nearly half of spike TCRs. The study sampled repertoires only after the peak T cell response.

The receptor was derived from an adult who received the AZD1222 COVID-19 vaccine. The chain is built from TRBV6-5 and TRBJ1-4, with D possibly TRBD1 on 6 matching bases. The source material was peripheral blood, sampled 28 days after the second AZD1222 dose. The CDR3 coding sequence is TGTGCCAGCAGCGACGGGGGGCGCGTTGAAAAACTGTTTTTT. This gives the protein CASSDGGRVEKLFF.